A selection of T cell receptor beta chains follows, all from one sample in a study of blood T cell repertoires in COVID-19. Measured with immunoSEQ multiplex PCR; TCRdb has only the in-frame clones, and not every one. The sample has 300,000 to 350,000 clones; 85% to 90% are singletons. Sample: peripheral blood. These receptors came from a young woman with COVID-19, enrolled during active disease. CDR3s include the opening cysteine and the closing phenylalanine or tryptophan. The D gene is left open where the match is weak. Clone size is not always given. Where it is, it says once, few, many or a class for expanded clones.

d_call j_call v_call clone_size cdr3_aa cdr3_nt
TRBD1 TRBJ1-1 TRBV7-9 - CASMTGRSNTEAFF TGTGCCAGTATGACAGGGCGATCGAACACTGAAGCTTTCTTT
TRBD1 TRBJ1-2 TRBV28 - CASRAYGTGGANYGYTF TGTGCCAGCAGAGCTTATGGGACAGGGGGAGCTAACTATGGCTACACCTTC
- TRBJ2-7 TRBV6-5 - CASSIQGGLGYEQYF TGTGCCAGCAGCATCCAGGGGGGACTAGGATACGAGCAGTACTTC
TRBD1 TRBJ1-1 TRBV28 - CASSSATGKDTEAFF TGTGCCAGCAGTTCGGCGACAGGGAAGGACACTGAAGCTTTCTTT
- TRBJ2-3 TRBV5-6 - CASSLDRATRTDTQYF TGTGCCAGCAGCTTGGATCGAGCTACCCGCACAGATACGCAGTATTTT
TRBD1 TRBJ1-2 TRBV27 - CASSFRQGGYGYTF TGTGCCAGCAGTTTCCGACAGGGTGGCTATGGCTACACCTTC
- TRBJ1-6 TRBV10-3 - CAISETGNSPLHF TGTGCCATCAGTGAGACAGGGAATTCACCCCTCCACTTT
- TRBJ1-4 TRBV5-6 - CASRIGQPEKLFF TGTGCCAGCAGGATAGGACAGCCTGAAAAACTGTTTTTT
TRBD1 TRBJ2-7 TRBV2 - CASSDWDRHYEQYF TGTGCCAGCAGTGATTGGGACAGACACTACGAGCAGTACTTC
TRBD2 TRBJ2-1 TRBV6-4 - CASSDSAGAYNEQFF TGTGCCAGCAGTGACTCAGCGGGAGCCTACAATGAGCAGTTCTTC
- TRBJ2-5 TRBV5-5 - CASSLVFEGTQYF TGTGCCAGCAGCTTGGTATTTGAGGGGACCCAGTACTTC
- TRBJ1-1 TRBV2 - CASSAQGEGYLNTEAFF TGTGCCAGCAGTGCACAGGGAGAGGGATATCTTAACACTGAAGCTTTCTTT
- TRBJ2-3 TRBV24-1 - CATSIPNRGGGQDTQYF TGTGCCACCAGTATCCCAAACCGCGGGGGCGGTCAAGATACGCAGTATTTT
TRBD2 TRBJ2-1 TRBV29-1 - CSVGTSGNNEQFF TGCAGCGTGGGGACTAGCGGAAACAATGAGCAGTTCTTC
- TRBJ2-2 TRBV11-2 - CASSLPPIYGELFF TGTGCCAGCAGCTTACCCCCGATCTACGGGGAGCTGTTTTTT
TRBD1 TRBJ1-5 TRBV6-1 - CASSETGTVHQPQHF TGTGCCAGCAGTGAAACCGGGACAGTCCATCAGCCCCAGCATTTT
TRBD2 TRBJ2-1 TRBV7-2 - CASRGLGSGKQFF TGTGCCAGCAGGGGACTAGGCTCGGGAAAGCAGTTCTTC
- TRBJ2-2 TRBV7-8 - CASSLWALEGTGELFF TGTGCCAGCAGCTTATGGGCATTGGAGGGCACCGGGGAGCTGTTTTTT
TRBD2 TRBJ2-2 TRBV5-1 - CASSPGTSGLTGELFF TGCGCCAGCAGCCCTGGGACTAGCGGGTTGACCGGGGAGCTGTTTTTT
TRBD1 TRBJ2-7 TRBV5-1 - CASSITGTGFYEQYF TGCGCCAGCAGCATCACCGGGACAGGTTTCTACGAGCAGTACTTC
- TRBJ1-5 TRBV5-1 - CASSVDSNQPQHF TGCGCCAGCAGCGTAGATAGCAATCAGCCCCAGCATTTT
- TRBJ2-1 TRBV29-1 - CSGEGGVNEQFF TGCAGCGGCGAGGGGGGGGTAAATGAGCAGTTCTTC
TRBD1 TRBJ2-7 TRBV10-3 - CAISERQGVSEQYF TGTGCCATCAGTGAGAGACAGGGGGTTTCCGAGCAGTACTTC
TRBD1 TRBJ2-5 TRBV5-1 once CASSLSLGQVQETQYF TGCGCCAGCAGCTTGTCCCTCGGACAGGTCCAAGAGACCCAGTACTTC
- TRBJ2-1 TRBV19 - CASSTNAGILGNEQFF TGTGCCAGTAGCACAAACGCGGGAATTCTAGGCAATGAGCAGTTCTTC
- TRBJ1-1 TRBV5-4 - CASSLKTGSPEAFF TGTGCCAGCAGCTTGAAAACAGGGTCTCCTGAAGCTTTCTTT
TRBD2 TRBJ2-1 TRBV7-2 - CASSLALGGVPGNEQFF TGTGCCAGCAGCTTAGCGCTTGGGGGGGTCCCGGGTAACGAGCAGTTCTTC
TRBD2 TRBJ2-5 TRBV3-1/TRBV3-2 - CASSHPPWGSGRAGVKTQYF TGTGCCAGCAGCCACCCTCCGTGGGGTAGCGGGAGGGCCGGGGTGAAGACCCAGTACTTC